The clone carrying this T cell receptor (beta chain) has a handful of counts. Its target is unknown. The junction had 7 bases not matched to a gene; V was cut back by 4 bases and J by 7 bases. The CDR3 is made up of 14 amino acids. Germline values: CDR1 MNHEY, CDR2 SMNVEV (reference sequence). The source of the sample is a study of blood T cells in healthy people across ages. In each sample, at least 6.5 million PBMCs were isolated. Study outcomes and limitations: Those diversity estimates obtained from one million T cells were thought to be underestimates.

A J-beta primer mix and a sample-barcoded 5' primer were used in a second PCR of about 7 to 12 cycles. TCRdb called the 5' RACE reads again in MiXCR, with one record for every CDR3 protein. The repertoire holds 980,000 or so distinct CDR3 sequences, with 48% as singletons. This receptor was obtained from a man in his thirties or forties in good health. The material sequenced was blood. The V call is TRBV27, the J call TRBJ2-1, with 7 bases fitting TRBD2. The CDR3: CASSWGGPKNEQFF. In DNA form, the CDR3 reads TGTGCCAGCAGTTGGGGGGGACCCAAGAATGAGCAGTTCTTC.